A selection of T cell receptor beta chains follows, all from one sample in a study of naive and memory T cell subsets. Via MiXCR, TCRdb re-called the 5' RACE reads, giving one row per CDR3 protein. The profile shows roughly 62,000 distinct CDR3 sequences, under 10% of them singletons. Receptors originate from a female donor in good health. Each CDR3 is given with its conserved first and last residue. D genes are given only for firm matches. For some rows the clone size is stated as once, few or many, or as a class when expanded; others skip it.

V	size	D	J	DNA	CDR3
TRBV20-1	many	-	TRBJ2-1	TGCAGTGCTAGAGGGTTCGGGGCTTCTAGCTCCTACAATGAGCAGTTCTTC	CSARGFGASSSYNEQFF
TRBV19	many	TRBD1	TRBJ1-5	TGTGCCAGTAAGACAGGGAGGGATCAGCCCCAGCATTTT	CASKTGRDQPQHF
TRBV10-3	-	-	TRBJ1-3	TGTGCCTCGGAGGAGGACTTGGTTGGAAACACCATATATTTT	CASEEDLVGNTIYF
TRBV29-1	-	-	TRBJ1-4	TGCAGCGTTGGTGGCAGGGGAGGGTCTGCTAATGAAAAACTGTTTTTT	CSVGGRGGSANEKLFF
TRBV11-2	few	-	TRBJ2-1	TGTGCCAGCAGAGGAGCCCGGAATGAGCAGTTCTTC	CASRGARNEQFF
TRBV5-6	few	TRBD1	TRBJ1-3	TGTGCCAGCAGCCGCCGGACAGGGGCAAACTCTGGAAACACCATATATTTT	CASSRRTGANSGNTIYF
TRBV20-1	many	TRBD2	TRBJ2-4	TGCAGTGCTAGAGCCGCTAGCGGGGCGCTAAACATTCAGTACTTC	CSARAASGALNIQYF
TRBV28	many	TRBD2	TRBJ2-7	TGTGCCAGCAGTCGGGACTTCGGGAGGCAGCAGTACTTC	CASSRDFGRQQYF
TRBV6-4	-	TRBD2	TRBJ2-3	TGTGCCAGCAGTGACCGGGGGGAGACAGATACGCAGTATTTT	CASSDRGETDTQYF
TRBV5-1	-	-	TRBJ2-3	TGCGCCAGCAGGGAGGCTAAGCTTGGGCCTTATGGGATCACAGATACGCAGTATTTT	CASREAKLGPYGITDTQYF
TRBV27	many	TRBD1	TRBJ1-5	TGTGCCACTCGACAGGGCGGAGGCCAGCCCCAGCATTTT	CATRQGGGQPQHF
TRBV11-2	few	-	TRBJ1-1	TGTGCCAGCAGCTCCCCCCCAATGAACACTGAAGCTTTCTTT	CASSSPPMNTEAFF
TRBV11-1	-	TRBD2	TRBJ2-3	TGTGCCAGCAGCTTTGGCGGGAGGGCCTCAGATACGCAGTATTTT	CASSFGGRASDTQYF
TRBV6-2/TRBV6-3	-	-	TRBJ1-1	TGTGCCAGCAACGAACAGGGAGTAGAGAACACTGAAGCTTTCTTT	CASNEQGVENTEAFF
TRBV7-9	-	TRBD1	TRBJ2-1	TGTGCCAGCAGCTCCCCGGGGGACAGGGGTTTCAATGAGCAGTTCTTC	CASSSPGDRGFNEQFF
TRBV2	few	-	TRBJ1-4	TGTGCCAGCAGCCGAGGTTCCAGAGAAAAACTGTTTTTT	CASSRGSREKLFF
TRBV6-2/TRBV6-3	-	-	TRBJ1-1	TGTGCCAGCAGTTACCCCTGGATTACTGAAGCTTTCTTT	CASSYPWITEAFF
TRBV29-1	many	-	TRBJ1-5	TGCAGCGTTGGGGGAGATAGCAATCAGCCCCAGCATTTT	CSVGGDSNQPQHF
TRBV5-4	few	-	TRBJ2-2	TGTGCCAGCAGCTTGTTTAATCATAGGGCCCGAACCGGGGAGCTGTTTTTT	CASSLFNHRARTGELFF
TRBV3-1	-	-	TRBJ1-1	TGTGCCAGCAGCCCAGGACAGATGAACACTGAAGCTTTCTTT	CASSPGQMNTEAFF
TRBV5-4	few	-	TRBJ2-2	TGTGCCAGCAGCTTGGAGACGGCTGGGGAGCTGTTTTTT	CASSLETAGELFF
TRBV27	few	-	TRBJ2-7	TGTGCCAGCAGTCCAGGGGTCTACGAGCAGTACTTC	CASSPGVYEQYF
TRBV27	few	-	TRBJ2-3	TGTGCCAGCAATGTCGACTCCACGAGCACAGATACGCAGTATTTT	CASNVDSTSTDTQYF
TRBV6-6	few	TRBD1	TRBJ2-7	TGTGCCAGCAGTACCGGGACAGAAGGAGACGAGCAGTACTTC	CASSTGTEGDEQYF
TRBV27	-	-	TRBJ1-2	TGTGCCAGCAGTTTAAGAGGGGCTCCTATTAACTATGGCTACACCTTC	CASSLRGAPINYGYTF
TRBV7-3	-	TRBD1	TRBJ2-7	TGTGCCAGCAGCTCACAAGGACAGGGAAGAGTAGCCGAGCAGTACTTC	CASSSQGQGRVAEQYF
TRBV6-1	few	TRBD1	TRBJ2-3	TGTGCCAGCAGCGAAGGGACAGAACATACAGATACGCAGTATTTT	CASSEGTEHTDTQYF
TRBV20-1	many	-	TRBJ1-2	TGCAGTGCCGGCCCTCGACAGGAATTGAGGCCATATGGCTACACCTTC	CSAGPRQELRPYGYTF
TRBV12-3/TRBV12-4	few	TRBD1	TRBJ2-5	TGTGCCAGCAGTTGGAGGACAGGGGCGGCGACCCAGTACTTC	CASSWRTGAATQYF
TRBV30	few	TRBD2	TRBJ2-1	TGTGCCTGGAAGGGGACTAGCTACAATGAGCAGTTCTTC	CAWKGTSYNEQFF
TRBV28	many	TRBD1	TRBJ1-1	TGTGCCAGCAGTCCGGGGACAGGGAACACTGAAGCTTTCTTT	CASSPGTGNTEAFF
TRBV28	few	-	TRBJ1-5	TGTGCCAGCAGTTCGGCCAATAATCAGCCCCAGCATTTT	CASSSANNQPQHF
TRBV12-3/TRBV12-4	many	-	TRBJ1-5	TGTGCCAGCAGTGGGAATAGCAATCAGCCCCAGCATTTT	CASSGNSNQPQHF
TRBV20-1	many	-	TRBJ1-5	TGCAGTGCTATCAGGACCACTTCAAGTCAGCCCCAGCATTTT	CSAIRTTSSQPQHF
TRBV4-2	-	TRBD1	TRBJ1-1	TGTGCCAGCAGCCGGGGGGGGACAGGGAGCACTGAAGCTTTCTTT	CASSRGGTGSTEAFF
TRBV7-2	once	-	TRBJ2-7	TGTGCCAGCAGCTTAGTGAGTTCGAGCTACGAGCAGTACTTC	CASSLVSSSYEQYF
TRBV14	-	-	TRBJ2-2	TGTGCCAGCAGCCAAGTACAGGCAAACACCGGGGAGCTGTTTTTT	CASSQVQANTGELFF